This TCR beta chain appears in the sequencing data of a study of PD-1 blockade in classical Hodgkin lymphoma. In the study overall: Patients got intravenous nivolumab 3 mg/kg every 2 weeks.

Libraries were prepared by immunoSEQ multiplex PCR; TCRdb keeps only in-frame clonotypes and omits some of them. The data show 50,000 to 85,000 clones, 70% to 75% seen once. After autologous stem cell transplantation all patients relapsed, and prior brentuximab vedotin exposure differed between cohorts. The study recorded best responses of complete response, partial response or progressive disease. Only one count was recorded for this clone. No antigen is known for it. The study, taken as a whole, reports: Patients were excluded if nivolumab began under 1 year after ASCT (the autologous transplant).

V dropped 0 bases and J dropped 5 bases, with 5 bases sitting between them. From germline, CDR1 is MNHEY and CDR2 SVGAGI. There are 12 residues in the CDR3. The sequenced sample was peripheral blood mononuclear cells (PBMCs), obtained before the second cycle of nivolumab. The receptor was isolated from a human donor with classical Hodgkin lymphoma. The chain is built from TRBV6-5 and TRBJ2-7; no reliable D call. The CDR3 is CASSYSSNEQYF. The CDR3 nucleotides read TGTGCCAGCAGTTACTCGAGTAACGAGCAGTACTTC.